The 5 T cell receptor delta chains presented below share a single source sample, sequenced in a study of gamma-delta chains in newborns, infants, children. TCRdb reanalyzed the reads using CATT. The data contain fewer than 4,500 delta-chain clones, 3% to 4% of them singletons. The sequenced sample was blood. These receptors were obtained from a child who was a newborn, infant or young child, either healthy, febrile or measles-vaccinated (not recorded which).

Turning to this clone: This is likely an artifact of a read error, given a far larger clone one base away. The same CDR3 can be traced to other DNA sequences in this sample. V and J are TRDV2 and TRDJ2; 9 bases match TRDD3. CDR3 length: 14 residues. Looked up from germline, CDR1 is GEAIGNYY and CDR2 is EKD. V lost 2 bases and J lost 5; bases outside the gene matches: 2. The CDR3 DNA is TGTGCCTGTGACATACTGGGGGACACAGCACAACTCTTCTTT. Protein sequence: CACDILGDTAQLFF.

This clone was counted a few times. A far larger clone differs by one base, so this is likely a read error. Other DNA variants within this sample encode the same CDR3. The chain links TRDV2 to TRDJ3, with TRDD3 matching 8 bases. Per germline, CDR1 GEAIGNYY and CDR2 EKD. This CDR3 is 19 amino acids long. The CDR3: CACDTSYWGPSWDTRQMFF. In DNA form, the CDR3 reads TGTGCCTGCGACACCTCGTACTGGGGGCCGTCCTGGGACACCCGACAGATGTTTTTC.

With regard to this clone: This DNA's translation differs at residue 18 from TCRdb's protein, which comes from a much larger clone; a read error is likely, and the protein shown is translated from the DNA. This chain links TRDV2 with TRDJ3; 11 bases are a match to TRDD3. The germline V gene encodes CDR1 GEAIGNYY and CDR2 EKD. CDR3 length: 20 residues. The CDR3 spells CACDTGWGIRSSWDTRQTFF. For the CDR3, the DNA is TGTGCCTGTGACACCGGTTGGGGGATACGGTCCTCCTGGGACACCCGACAGACGTTTTTC.

In this sample, this clone turned up a few times. The protein TCRdb gives is from a much larger clone and does not agree with this DNA's translation at residue 4, likely a read error; the protein shown here comes from the DNA. The V call is TRDV2, the J call TRDJ3, with 10 bases lining up with TRDD3. This CDR3 has 18 residues. Germline loops: CDR1 GEAIGNYY, CDR2 EKD. The DNA for the CDR3 is TGTGCCTGTAACACCCCTGGGGGATACTCCTGGGACACCCGACAGATGTTTTTC. Translation: CACNTPGGYSWDTRQMFF.

The table lists this clone with many counts. A single base separates this from a much larger clone, so it may be a read error. This sequence joins TRDV2 and TRDJ3; 10 nucleotides match TRDD3. This CDR3 has 17 residues. The junction had 0 bases not matched to a gene; V was cut back by 0 bases and J by 2 bases. Germline V gene lookup returns CDR1 GEAIGNYY and CDR2 EKD. The CDR3 loop reads CACDTWGIPWDTRQMFF. The DNA for the CDR3 is TGTGCCTGTGACACCTGGGGGATACCCTGGGACACCCGACAGATGTTTTTC.